A selection of T cell receptor beta chains follows, all from one sample in a study of shared T cell receptors in the human thymus. The protocol was immunoSEQ multiplex PCR, while the TCRdb copy is restricted to in-frame clones and leaves out a portion. The sample shows hundreds of thousands of clones, 85% to 90% of them seen only once. The same data also went into a second study, on human thymus T cells.

Sequenced sample: thymocytes. These receptors came from a boy under two years old with a congenital heart defect. Each CDR3 is given with its conserved first and last residue. D genes are given only for firm matches.

J	D	V	length	CDR3
TRBJ2-7	NA	TRBV5-6	12	CASSPGDNEQYF
TRBJ1-2	NA	TRBV7-9	12	CASSRRGYGYTF
TRBJ2-1	NA	TRBV7-2	16	CASSFLAPPSYNEQFF
NA	TRBD2	TRBV5-3	17	CARSLTLRWTSIYEQYF
TRBJ1-4	NA	TRBV10-3	12	CAISPTREELFF
TRBJ1-2	NA	TRBV29-1	15	CSVTNRDNRDYGYTF
TRBJ2-5	NA	TRBV7-3	16	CASSLGRGQLQETQYF
NA	TRBD2	TRBV4-3	16	CASSQVLSAGGVEQYF
TRBJ1-3	NA	TRBV7-9	14	CASSQRQTGNTIYF
TRBJ2-3	NA	TRBV28	16	CASSPNFQAPTDTQYF
TRBJ2-7	NA	TRBV21-1	17	CASSKVVPAGESYEQYF
TRBJ2-7	TRBD1	TRBV5-6	19	CASSLGGSASPGQEDEQYF
TRBJ2-3	NA	TRBV10-1	14	CASSGEVGTDTQYF
TRBJ2-1	TRBD2	TRBV27	16	CASSRPSGRGYNEQFF
TRBJ2-3	NA	TRBV6-4	14	CASSAGVGADTQYF
TRBJ2-1	NA	TRBV28	13	CASSHARANEQFF
TRBJ2-1	TRBD1	TRBV19	16	CASSLPRTGENNEQFF
TRBJ2-5	NA	TRBV28	18	CASSLCPVCVGGRETQYF
TRBJ2-7	TRBD2	TRBV10-1	17	CASSPARLAGGPYEQYF
TRBJ1-5	TRBD1	TRBV7-9	13	CASSLDRGQPQHF
TRBJ2-7	TRBD2	TRBV4-1	18	CASSQDLGGTSGRAEQYF
NA	TRBD2	TRBV5-6	15	CASSLRTRLMNEQYF
TRBJ2-3	NA	TRBV4-3	12	CASSQDLNTQYF
TRBJ1-1	TRBD1	TRBV7-2	16	CASSLGQGGQNTEAFF
TRBJ2-5	TRBD2	TRBV5-1	15	CASSLTSGRVGTQYF
TRBJ1-5	TRBD1	TRBV2	19	CASSDYQGVSFVPNQPQHF
TRBJ2-5	TRBD2	TRBV12-5	16	CASGSGTSGSWETQYF
TRBJ2-1	TRBD2	TRBV27	16	CASSYRLAGGINEQFF
TRBJ2-1	NA	TRBV7-8	14	CASSPPTRWHEQFF
TRBJ2-1	TRBD2	TRBV29-1	14	CSVGPGLAANEQFF
TRBJ2-7	TRBD1	TRBV6-4	18	CASSDSHPPGQGTYEQYF
TRBJ2-1	TRBD1	TRBV27	16	CASSSGGEPSGNEQFF
TRBJ2-3	TRBD2	TRBV4-2	16	CASTLTGTSDADTQYF
TRBJ2-2	TRBD1	TRBV9	17	CASSPGTGGRNTGELFF
TRBJ2-1	TRBD2	TRBV5-1	17	CASSGEIAGEGYNEQFF
TRBJ2-7	TRBD2	TRBV6-4	19	CASSDTPGREEREWMGQYF
TRBJ2-3	NA	TRBV27	16	CASSLSLQGITDTQYF
TRBJ2-5	TRBD2	TRBV19	17	CASSPQPRLAGAETQYF
TRBJ2-7	TRBD2	TRBV4-3	16	CASSQALASGSYEQYF
TRBJ1-1	TRBD1	TRBV7-9	16	CASSPGGGQGSSEAFF
TRBJ2-7	NA	TRBV5-5	15	CASSLIRVRSYEQYF
TRBJ2-1	NA	TRBV9	16	CASSAMGAGVRHEQFF
TRBJ2-5	NA	TRBV30	12	CAWSEGQETQYF
TRBJ2-1	NA	TRBV4-1	13	CASSRRGYNEQFF
TRBJ1-1	TRBD1	TRBV5-1	15	CASSYPGQMNTEAFF
TRBJ2-7	TRBD2	TRBV7-2	14	CASSLEWGGREQYF
TRBJ1-2	TRBD1	TRBV6-1	18	CASSDIPGHRGTNYGYTF
TRBJ1-2	NA	TRBV2	15	CASMPRGGGHYGYTF
TRBJ2-3	NA	TRBV4-2	17	CASSQAEGEQSTDTQYF
TRBJ2-5	TRBD1	TRBV15	14	CATSRGQGRETQYF
TRBJ2-3	TRBD2	TRBV15	16	CATSRFRTSAMDTQYF
TRBJ2-1	NA	TRBV25-1	16	CASSGSSVRAYNEQFF
TRBJ2-7	NA	TRBV6-4	12	CASSAARYEQYF
TRBJ2-2	TRBD1	TRBV5-1	21	CASSNLPGQGRVRTNTGELFF
TRBJ2-3	TRBD2	TRBV30	18	CAWSVCLAGLPSTDTQYF
TRBJ2-5	TRBD2	TRBV29-1	19	CSVERRGTSGRGPRETQYF